This T cell receptor beta chain was recovered during a study of T cells in localized non-small cell lung cancer. A remark on this clone: Its antigen is currently unknown.

Study-level points and caveats: There was higher T cell clonality in uninvolved adjacent lung than in tumor, and it was highest there. Out of the top 100 tumor clones, a median approximately 50 were seen in adjacent lung. The study sequenced only one region of the tumor. As a result, intratumor heterogeneity could not be excluded and remains possible.

TCRdb's table, derived via immunoSEQ multiplex PCR, lists solely in-frame clones and lacks some. In the table there are about 26,000 clones, more than 65% of which are singletons. CDR3 length: 16 residues. Trimming pared 0 bases from V and 5 bases from J, leaving 16 bases between. Per the germline V gene, CDR1 is SGHRS and CDR2 is YFSETQ. The receptor comes from a man aged 35 to 70 with stage III squamous cell lung carcinoma. V usage is TRBV5-1 and J usage is TRBJ2-3, with a weak D call TRBD1 (6 bases). This specimen consisted of peripheral blood, obtained before any cancer treatment. The CDR3 protein is CASSLVLDSSGDTQYF. The CDR3, as DNA: TGCGCCAGCAGCTTGGTCCTGGACAGTTCGGGAGATACGCAGTATTTT. Full variable domain (remainder filled in from reference TRBV5-1 and TRBJ2-3): KAGVTQTPRYLIKTRGQQVTLSCSPISGHRSVSWYQQTPGQGLQFLFEYFSETQRNKGNFPGRFSGRQFSNSRSEMNVSTLELGDSALYLCASSLVLDSSGDTQYFGPGTRLTVL.